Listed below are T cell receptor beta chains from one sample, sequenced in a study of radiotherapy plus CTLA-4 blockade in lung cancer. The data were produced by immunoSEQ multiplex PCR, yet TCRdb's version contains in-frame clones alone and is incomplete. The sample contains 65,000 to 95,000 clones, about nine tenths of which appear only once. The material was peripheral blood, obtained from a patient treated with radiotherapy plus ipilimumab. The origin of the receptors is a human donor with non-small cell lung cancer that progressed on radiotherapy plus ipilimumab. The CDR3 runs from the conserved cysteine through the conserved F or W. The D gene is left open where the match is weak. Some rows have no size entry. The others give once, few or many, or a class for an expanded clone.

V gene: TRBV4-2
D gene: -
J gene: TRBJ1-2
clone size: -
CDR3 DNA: TGTGCCAGCAGCCAAGACGACCACGGCTACACCTTC
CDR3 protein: CASSQDDHGYTF

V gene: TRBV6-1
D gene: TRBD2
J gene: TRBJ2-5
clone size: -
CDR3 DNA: TGTGCCAGCAGTGTGGGGACTAGCGGCCAAGAGACCCAGTACTTC
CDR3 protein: CASSVGTSGQETQYF

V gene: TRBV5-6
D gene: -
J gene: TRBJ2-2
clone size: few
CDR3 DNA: TGTGCCAGCAGCGTGGGACCGAACACCGGGGAGCTGTTTTTT
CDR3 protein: CASSVGPNTGELFF

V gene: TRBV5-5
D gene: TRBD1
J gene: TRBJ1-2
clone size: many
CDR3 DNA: TGTGCCAGCAGCTCTTCGGGACAGGGGCTTGTCTTTAGTGGCTACACCTTC
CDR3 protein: CASSSSGQGLVFSGYTF

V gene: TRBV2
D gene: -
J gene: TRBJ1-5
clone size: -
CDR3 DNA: TGTGCCAGCAGAGACACAGGGTACGGCAATCAGCCCCAGCATTTT
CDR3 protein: CASRDTGYGNQPQHF

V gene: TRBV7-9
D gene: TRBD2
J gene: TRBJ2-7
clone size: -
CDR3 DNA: TGTGCCAGCGGGGGAGGGGAGCGGGAGCGCGAGCAGTACTTC
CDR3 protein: CASGGGEREREQYF

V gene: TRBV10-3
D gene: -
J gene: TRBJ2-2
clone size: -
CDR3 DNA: TGTGCCATCAGTGAGACGGGGGACACCGGGGAGCTGTTTTTT
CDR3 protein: CAISETGDTGELFF

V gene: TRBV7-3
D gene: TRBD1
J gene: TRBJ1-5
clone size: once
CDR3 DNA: TGTGCCAGCAGCTTAAAAGGGGGGACAGAGGGAAATAGTCAGCCCCAGCATTTT
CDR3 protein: CASSLKGGTEGNSQPQHF

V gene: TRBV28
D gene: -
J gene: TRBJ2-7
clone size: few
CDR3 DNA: TGTGCCAGCAGTTTAATTGGCGGACAATACGAGCAGTACTTC
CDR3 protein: CASSLIGGQYEQYF

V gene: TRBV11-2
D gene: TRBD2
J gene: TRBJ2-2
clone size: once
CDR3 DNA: TGTGCCAGCAGCCCACGAAGACTAGCGGGAGAATCCGGGGAGCTGTTTTTT
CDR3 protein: CASSPRRLAGESGELFF

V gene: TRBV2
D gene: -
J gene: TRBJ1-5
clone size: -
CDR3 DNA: TGTGCCAGCAGTGAAGGAGGGCGCCGGCTTAATCAGCCCCAGCATTTT
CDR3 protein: CASSEGGRRLNQPQHF

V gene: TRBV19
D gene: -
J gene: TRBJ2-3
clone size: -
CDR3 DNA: TGTGCCAGTAGTGAGGACTCAGGTACAGATACGCAGTATTTT
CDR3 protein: CASSEDSGTDTQYF

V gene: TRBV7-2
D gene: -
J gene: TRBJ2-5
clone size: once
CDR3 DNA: TGTGCCAGCAGCTTAGGGGGAGGAGTGGAGACCCAGTACTTC
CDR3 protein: CASSLGGGVETQYF

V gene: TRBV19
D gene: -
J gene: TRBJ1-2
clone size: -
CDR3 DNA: TGTGCCAGTAGGAGACAAGAGGACGGCTACACCTTC
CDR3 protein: CASRRQEDGYTF

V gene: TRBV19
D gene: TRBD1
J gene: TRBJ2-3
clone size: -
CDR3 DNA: TGTGCCAGTAGTAAAAACAGGGGGCTGGAAACCTCAAAACGCACAGATACGCAGTATTTT
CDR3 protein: CASSKNRGLETSKRTDTQYF

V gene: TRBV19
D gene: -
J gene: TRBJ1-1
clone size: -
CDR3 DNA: TGTGCCAGTAGTGCTCAGGGTGGGAACACTGAAGCTTTCTTT
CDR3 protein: CASSAQGGNTEAFF

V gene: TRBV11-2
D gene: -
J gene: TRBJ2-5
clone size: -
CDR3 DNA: TGTGCCAGCAGATCCGCGGGCCAAGAGACCCAGTACTTC
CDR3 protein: CASRSAGQETQYF

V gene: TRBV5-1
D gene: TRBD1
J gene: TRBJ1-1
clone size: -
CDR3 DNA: TGCGCCAGCAGCTTAGACAGGGTCGGCACTGAAGCTTTCTTT
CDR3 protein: CASSLDRVGTEAFF

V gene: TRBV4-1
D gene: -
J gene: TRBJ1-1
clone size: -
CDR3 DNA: TGCGCCAGCAGCCAAGGATGGGGCCCGGACACTGAAGCTTTCTTT
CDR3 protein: CASSQGWGPDTEAFF

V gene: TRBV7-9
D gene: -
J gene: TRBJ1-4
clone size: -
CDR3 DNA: TGTGCCAGCAGCTTAGAAGGTGAAAAACTGTTTTTT
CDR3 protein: CASSLEGEKLFF

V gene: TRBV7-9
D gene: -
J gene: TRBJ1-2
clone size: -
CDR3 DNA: TGTGCCAGCAGCCAAGGAGGCACCTCTGCAGGCTACACCTTC
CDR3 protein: CASSQGGTSAGYTF

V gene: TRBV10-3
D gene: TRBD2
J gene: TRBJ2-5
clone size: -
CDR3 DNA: TGTGCCATCAGGGCAGCGGGAGGCCCGCAAGAGACCCAGTACTTC
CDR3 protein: CAIRAAGGPQETQYF

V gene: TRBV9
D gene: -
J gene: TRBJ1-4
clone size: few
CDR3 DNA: TGTGCCAGCTCACGGGGGCTTAATGAAAAACTGTTTTTT
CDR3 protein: CASSRGLNEKLFF

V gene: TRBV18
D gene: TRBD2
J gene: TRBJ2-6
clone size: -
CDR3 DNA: TGTGCCAGCTCACTAAACTTAGCGGGAAACTCTGGGGCCAACGTCCTGACTTTC
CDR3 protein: CASSLNLAGNSGANVLTF

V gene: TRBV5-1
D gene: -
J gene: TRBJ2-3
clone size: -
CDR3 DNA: TGCGCCAGCGGAAAAACGGGATTTAGCACAGATACGCAGTATTTT
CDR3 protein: CASGKTGFSTDTQYF

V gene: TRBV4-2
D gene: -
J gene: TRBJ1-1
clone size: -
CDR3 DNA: TGTGCCAGCAGCCCACTACTAGGTGAAGCTTTCTTT
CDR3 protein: CASSPLLGEAFF